These T cell receptor beta chains were read from a single sample in a study of early stage breast cancer tumors. Profiling relied on immunoSEQ multiplex PCR, and the TCRdb table lists in-frame clones only, not all of them. The profile shows about 11,000 clones, about two thirds of them singletons. The specimen sequenced was breast tumor tissue. These receptor sequences come from a person aged 35-55 years with breast cancer. Both conserved end residues are part of each CDR3. The D gene is left open where the match is weak. The size field is filled for only some rows; it gives once, few, many or a size class.

TRBV7-9,TRBJ1-2,medium-sized,.,CASSLFSLPQAYGYTF,TGTGCCAGCAGCTTGTTTTCCCTACCACAGGCTTATGGCTACACCTTC
TRBV10-3,TRBJ2-1,.,TRBD2,CAMRLAGGNEQFF,TGTGCCATGCGACTAGCGGGAGGGAATGAGCAGTTCTTC
TRBV15,TRBJ1-1,few,.,CATSESRNRNTEAFF,TGTGCCACCAGCGAGTCAAGGAACCGAAACACTGAAGCTTTCTTT
TRBV7-9,TRBJ2-3,.,.,CVWGGGHDTQYF,TGTGTCTGGGGAGGTGGTCATGATACGCAGTATTTT
TRBV19,TRBJ2-2,large,.,CATSWTPNTGELFF,TGTGCCACCTCCTGGACACCGAACACCGGGGAGCTGTTTTTT
TRBV7-9,TRBJ2-6,.,.,CASSLEHPGANVLTF,TGTGCCAGCAGCTTAGAACACCCTGGGGCCAACGTCCTGACTTTC
TRBV15,TRBJ1-2,once,.,CATSRDRTGYTF,TGTGCCACCAGCAGAGATCGGACAGGCTACACCTTC
TRBV12-5,TRBJ1-2,.,.,CASGLAGTGGIIDGYTF,TGTGCTAGTGGTTTGGCAGGGACGGGGGGCATCATAGATGGCTACACCTTC
TRBV2,TRBJ2-2,.,TRBD2,CASCPGLAGGSGELFF,TGTGCCAGCTGTCCGGGACTAGCGGGAGGGTCCGGGGAGCTGTTTTTT
TRBV7-8,TRBJ2-1,few,.,CASVNSSYNEQFF,TGTGCCAGCGTTAATAGCTCCTACAATGAGCAGTTCTTC
TRBV7-3,TRBJ2-1,.,.,CASSSPRAGEQFF,TGTGCCAGCAGCTCTCCTCGGGCCGGTGAGCAGTTCTTC
TRBV23-1,TRBJ2-7,.,TRBD2,CASTRTSVANLSSYEQYF,TGCGCCAGCACCCGGACTAGCGTAGCAAACCTTAGCTCCTACGAGCAGTACTTC
TRBV5-4,TRBJ2-6,.,TRBD1,CASSSGTGYSGANVLTF,TGTGCCAGCAGCTCCGGGACAGGGTACTCTGGGGCCAACGTCCTGACTTTC
TRBV27,TRBJ1-4,.,.,CASSLNGEKLFF,TGTGCCAGCAGTTTAAACGGTGAAAAACTGTTTTTT
TRBV27,TRBJ2-6,few,.,CASSLSPISSVLTF,TGTGCCAGCAGTTTATCCCCAATAAGTAGCGTCCTGACTTTC
TRBV7-6,TRBJ1-2,.,.,CASSPATGTGYTF,TGTGCCAGCAGCCCCGCGACGGGGACTGGCTACACCTTC
TRBV2,TRBJ1-3,few,.,CASSVDVLSGNTIYF,TGTGCCAGCAGTGTGGACGTACTCTCTGGAAACACCATATATTTT
TRBV7-9,TRBJ1-4,medium-sized,.,CASSLGGRTVGEKLFF,TGTGCCAGCAGCTTAGGAGGGAGGACAGTGGGCGAAAAACTGTTTTTT
TRBV11-1,TRBJ2-7,few,TRBD2,CASSLFASGYSYEQYF,TGTGCCAGCAGCTTATTTGCTAGCGGGTACTCCTACGAGCAGTACTTC
TRBV7-2,TRBJ1-2,.,.,CASSLIQGIIADGYTF,TGTGCCAGCAGCTTAATTCAGGGTATAATAGCGGATGGCTACACCTTC
TRBV7-2,TRBJ2-5,.,.,CASSLRRVQGGGTQYF,TGTGCCAGCAGCTTAAGGAGGGTGCAGGGTGGGGGGACCCAGTACTTC
TRBV4-1,TRBJ2-1,.,.,CASSQRTGFTYNEQFF,TGCGCCAGCAGCCAGAGGACCGGATTCACCTACAATGAGCAGTTCTTC
TRBV7-9,TRBJ2-1,.,.,CASSAILPAGYNEQFF,TGTGCCAGCAGCGCCATCCTCCCCGCGGGGTACAATGAGCAGTTCTTC
TRBV7-3,TRBJ2-3,.,.,CASSQGILDTQYF,TGTGCCAGCAGCCAAGGCATCCTTGATACGCAGTATTTT
TRBV29-1,TRBJ2-3,.,.,CSVEGGGTTTDTQYF,TGCAGCGTTGAAGGCGGGGGCACTACCACAGATACGCAGTATTTT
TRBV30,TRBJ1-1,few,.,CALKRGGAMSTEAFF,TGTGCCCTGAAGAGGGGCGGGGCAATGAGCACTGAAGCTTTCTTT
TRBV29-1,TRBJ2-1,.,TRBD2,CSVPRLAGGHEQFF,TGCAGCGTTCCTCGACTAGCGGGAGGCCATGAGCAGTTCTTC
TRBV30,TRBJ1-4,.,.,CAWSHIKEKLFF,TGTGCCTGGAGCCATATCAAGGAAAAACTGTTTTTT
TRBV11-2,TRBJ1-5,.,.,CASSEWENQPQHF,TGTGCCAGCAGCGAATGGGAAAATCAGCCCCAGCATTTT
TRBV7-2,TRBJ1-1,.,TRBD1,CASSPRDRAEAFF,TGTGCCAGCAGCCCCCGGGACAGGGCTGAAGCTTTCTTT
TRBV18,TRBJ1-2,.,TRBD1,CASSPVQGYGYTF,TGTGCCAGCTCACCAGTACAGGGGTATGGCTACACCTTC
TRBV29-1,TRBJ2-5,.,.,CSVDRGRETQYF,TGCAGCGTTGACCGGGGTAGGGAGACCCAGTACTTC
TRBV21-1,TRBJ2-7,.,.,CASSKRREDNEYEQYF,TGTGCCAGCAGCAAAAGACGGGAGGACAATGAGTACGAGCAGTACTTC
TRBV25-1,TRBJ1-4,.,.,CASSDADATNEKLFF,TGTGCCAGCAGTGATGCAGATGCAACTAATGAAAAACTGTTTTTT
TRBV6-4,TRBJ2-7,.,.,CASIRRTPYEQYF,TGTGCCAGCATTAGACGGACGCCATACGAGCAGTACTTC
TRBV11-3,TRBJ2-2,.,.,CASSPDWAGELFF,TGTGCCAGCAGTCCCGACTGGGCCGGGGAGCTGTTTTTT
TRBV11-2,TRBJ2-7,.,TRBD2,CASSWIASGRGDEQYF,TGTGCCAGCAGCTGGATCGCTAGCGGGAGGGGAGACGAGCAGTACTTC
TRBV29-1,TRBJ1-1,.,.,CSVSYGRDTEAFF,TGCAGCGTTTCTTATGGAAGGGACACTGAAGCTTTCTTT
TRBV19,TRBJ1-2,.,TRBD1,CASGDRGQGYTF,TGTGCCAGCGGGGACAGGGGGCAGGGCTACACCTTC
TRBV2,TRBJ2-5,.,.,CASSRTMETQYF,TGTGCCAGCAGTCGGACTATGGAGACCCAGTACTTC